This entry features one T cell receptor (beta chain) sequence. What it recognizes is unknown. MiXCR was run by TCRdb on the 5' RACE reads, yielding one entry per CDR3 protein. The sample shows about 110,000 distinct CDR3 sequences, 15% to 20% of them seen only once. This specimen belongs to a study of T-cell memory formation after mild COVID-19. Findings and limits, study-wide: Contracting CD4+ clones were located mainly in CM and EM, and CD8+ clones in EMRA.

CDR1 is MNHEY, CDR2 SVGEGT, per germline. V lost 6 bases to trimming and J lost 2 bases, with 18 bases between them. There are 16 residues in the CDR3. Input material: PBMCs or a T cell subset sorted from them (not recorded which). This receptor was identified in a man between 18 and 35 years old who had mild COVID-19 (a few samples of this study predate the infection). Cell type and time point are not known. The V call is TRBV6-2 or TRBV6-3, the J call TRBJ2-3, with D tentatively TRBD2 (7 bases). CDR3 nucleotides: TGTGCCAGCAGGTCCCGCGGGGGCCCTTTCACAGATACGCAGTATTTT. Its protein product is CASRSRGGPFTDTQYF.